This T cell receptor beta chain derives from a study of cytomegalovirus exposure and HLA in healthy donors. Overall study results and limits: Later analysis revealed greater clonal expansion in HLA-associated TCR beta chains than in equally common others. When presence/absence was analysed, sequencing depth was taken to be roughly uniform across donors.

With 60 Vbeta and 13 Jbeta primers, the PCR was carried out. The method was immunoSEQ multiplex PCR; TCRdb's version includes in-frame clones alone and lacks a portion of them. The top ten hold more than 4% of the sample, which has 150,000 to 200,000 clones, more than 60% seen once. Worth noting for this clone: The target antigen is unknown.

CDR1 and CDR2 from the germline V gene are SGDLS and YYNGEE. The CDR3 length is 15 residues. V gave up 3 bases and J gave up 3 bases; unmatched junction bases: 2. V usage is TRBV9 and J usage is TRBJ2-1; 11 positions match TRBD1. The sequence was collected from a male donor in good health and CMV-seronegative. The specimen sequenced was PBMCs. The CDR3 region is CASSGGTGGYNEQFF. CDR3 nucleotide sequence: TGTGCCAGCAGCGGCGGGACAGGGGGCTACAATGAGCAGTTCTTC.